This TCR beta chain was captured in a study of Ad26.COV2.S vaccination and SARS-CoV-2 variants. Study context: Recipients of Ad26.COV2.S got it intramuscularly, once or twice 56 days apart. Study outcomes and limitations: Relative to placebo recipients, vaccine recipients exhibited elevated spike-specific TCR breadth. Vaccinees reportedly had broad spike-specific CD8+ and CD4+ T cell responses.

To note about this clone: Its antigen is as yet unknown.

The table came from immunoSEQ multiplex PCR; TCRdb's copy has only in-frame clones and leaves some out. The sample holds around 400,000 clones, 75% to 95% seen once. Treatment indicated: about 20 received Ad26.COV2.S at low or high dose, single or two shots; about 5 received placebo; per-sample allocation not given. The samples date from day 63 after the first vaccine or placebo injection. The sample came from a Boston adult aged 18-55 years. Per the germline V gene, CDR1 is MNHEY and CDR2 is SVGAGI. The CDR3 sequence is 15 residues long. J was trimmed by 5 bases and V by 5 bases; bases with no gene match: 5.

This specimen consisted of peripheral blood, obtained in a trial of Ad26.COV2.S vaccine versus placebo. The chain links TRBV6-5 to TRBJ2-1, with 11 bases that match TRBD2. The TCR was taken from a person between 18 and 65 years old who received the Ad26.COV2.S COVID-19 vaccine or a placebo. Written as DNA, the CDR3 is TGTGCCAGCAGTCGTGGGACTAGCGGTCACAATGAGCAGTTCTTC. This gives the protein CASSRGTSGHNEQFF.